The 12 T cell receptor beta chains below all came from one sample that was sequenced in a study of T cell responses to AZD1222 COVID-19 vaccine. Here immunoSEQ multiplex PCR was the method, and the copy in TCRdb shows in-frame clones only, minus some. The sample has over 150,000 clones, around 94% seen once. Sequences were derived from peripheral blood, sampled 28 days after the second AZD1222 dose. These receptors were collected from an adult who received the AZD1222 COVID-19 vaccine.

V gene TRBV4-3 combines with J gene TRBJ1-1; D is unresolved. In germline, CDR1 is LGHNA, CDR2 YSLEER. The CDR3 loop spans 16 amino acids. V lost 0 bases and J lost 4, with 15 bases in between. CDR3 region: CASSQDKWRLGTEAFF. The CDR3 DNA reads as TGCGCCAGCAGCCAAGATAAGTGGAGGCTAGGCACTGAAGCTTTCTTT.

The rearrangement uses TRBV2 and TRBJ1-5; no firm D call. CDR1 is SNHLY, CDR2 FYNNEI, per germline. The CDR3 is 14 amino acids. V lost 8 bases, J lost 4 bases, and 15 bases lay in between. The CDR3 region is CASARTGWNQPQHF. The DNA of the CDR3 is TGTGCCAGCGCGAGGACGGGGTGGAATCAGCCCCAGCATTTT. The variable domain in full, completed from reference TRBV2 and TRBJ1-5, reads EPEVTQTPSHQVTQMGQEVILRCVPISNHLYFYWYRQILGQKVEFLVSFYNNEISEKSEIFDDQFSVERPDGSNFTLKIRSTKLEDSAMYFCASARTGWNQPQHFGDGTRLSIL.

This clone was found once. The chain combines TRBV23-1 with TRBJ1-1; TRBD1 matches 8 bases. TRBV23-1 is labeled an ORF, and its function is uncertain. The length of the CDR3 is 20 residues. V lost 6 bases and J lost 4; bases outside the gene matches: 25. DNA for the CDR3: TGCGCCAGCAGCCGAAATCGAGGGCGGCAGGGGGCGCTCCGAGTCACTGAAGCTTTCTTT. Its translation is CASSRNRGRQGALRVTEAFF.

This chain uses TRBV5-1 with TRBJ1-2, with a possible D match to TRBD1 (5 bases). CDR1 is SGHRS, CDR2 YFSETQ, per germline. Trimming left V 3 bases short and J 8 bases short, with 26 bases between. The CDR3 consists of 17 residues. The CDR3, as DNA: TGCGCCAGCAGCTCCCCGGAGGTCGGGACGCCTAGAGGGGGCTACACCTTC. Its protein product is CASSSPEVGTPRGGYTF.

This chain uses TRBV19 with TRBJ1-1, with 7 nucleotides matching TRBD1. The CDR3 length is 14 residues. Germline-derived CDR1 and CDR2 are LNHDA and SQIVND (reference sequence). The V segment lost 5 bases and the J segment 4 bases; nucleotides outside the gene matches: 7. DNA for the CDR3: TGTGCCAGTAGTCGACAGGGTAGAGGCACTGAAGCTTTCTTT. The encoded protein is CASSRQGRGTEAFF.

The chain is built from TRBV11-1 and TRBJ1-2; D gene ambiguous. Germline CDR1 is SGHAT and CDR2 is FQDESV (reference sequence). The ends were cut back, 5 bases at V and 4 bases at J, with 14 bases in the middle. The CDR3 is 14 residues long. The CDR3, as DNA: TGTGCCAGCAGCCTCGCGCAGGCCACCTATGGCTACACCTTC. This sequence encodes CASSLAQATYGYTF. The entire variable domain, with the rest obtained from reference TRBV11-1 and TRBJ1-2, is as follows: EAEVAQSPRYKITEKSQAVAFWCDPISGHATLYWYRQILGQGPELLVQFQDESVVDDSQLPKDRFSAERLKGVDSTLKIQPAELGDSAMYLCASSLAQATYGYTFGSGTRLTVV.

The V gene is TRBV27, the J gene TRBJ2-7; D assignment may be TRBD1 or TRBD2 (5 bases each). Per germline, CDR1 MNHEY and CDR2 SMNVEV (reference sequence). The CDR3 covers 14 residues. V was cut by 0 bases and J by 3 bases, with 9 bases left in between. Here the CDR3 reads CASSLSWDGYEQYF. DNA of the CDR3: TGTGCCAGCAGTTTATCATGGGACGGCTACGAGCAGTACTTC.

The chain combines TRBV7-9 with TRBJ1-3; 8 bases agree with TRBD1. Germline V gene sequence: CDR1 SEHNR, CDR2 FQNEAQ (reference sequence). Germline trimming cut 5 bases from V and 1 base from J; bases unmatched to any gene: 4. This CDR3 is built from 15 residues. CDR3 region: CASSPRQGSGNTIYF. In nucleotides, the CDR3 is TGTGCCAGCAGCCCCCGACAGGGGTCTGGAAACACCATATATTTT.

The rearrangement links TRBV6-5 to TRBJ1-1; D perhaps matches TRBD1 (6 bases). The CDR3 loop spans 14 amino acids. With 8 bases removed from V and 0 bases from J, the gap between germline ends came to 13 bases. CDR1 is MNHEY and CDR2 is SVGAGI in the germline V gene. The DNA for the CDR3 is TGTGCCAGCGACCCGGGACACCTGAACACTGAAGCTTTCTTT. This gives the protein CASDPGHLNTEAFF.

The chain combines TRBV10-2 with TRBJ1-6; D unresolved. The CDR3 is 12 amino acids. The germline V and J ends were trimmed by 5 bases and 9 bases, with 8 bases remaining between them. The germline CDR1 and CDR2 sequences are WSHSY and SAAADI. In DNA form, the CDR3 reads TGCGCCAGCAGTCCCCCGAGTTCACCCCTCCACTTT. Translation gives CASSPPSSPLHF.

This chain connects TRBV7-2 to TRBJ2-5; D is perhaps TRBD1 (6 bases). This CDR3 is 15 amino acids long. The germline CDR1 and CDR2 sequences are SGHTA and FQGNSA. Trimming left V 1 base short and J 2 bases short, with 11 bases between. Here the CDR3 reads CASSLGGTTQETQYF. CDR3 nucleotide sequence: TGTGCCAGCAGCTTAGGTGGGACAACACAAGAGACCCAGTACTTC.

The rearrangement joins TRBV23-1 to TRBJ1-5; D is possibly TRBD1 (5 bases). Being an ORF, TRBV23-1 has a function that is uncertain. V dropped 0 bases and J dropped 0 bases, with 15 bases sitting between them. The CDR3 covers 18 residues. CDR3 coding DNA: TGCGCCAGCAGTCAATCGATAGAACAGGTGATTAGCAATCAGCCCCAGCATTTT. Encoded protein: CASSQSIEQVISNQPQHF.